Below, 16 T cell receptor beta chains from the same sample are listed, as sequenced in a study of T-cell memory formation after mild COVID-19. TCRdb analysed the 5' RACE reads with MiXCR anew, one entry per CDR3 protein. This table holds about 110,000 distinct CDR3 sequences, over 15% found once. Sample: PBMCs or a T cell subset sorted from them (not recorded which). The receptor source for this set is a man aged 18 to 29 who had mild COVID-19 (a few samples of this study predate the infection). Cell type and time point are not known.

This clonotype was seen only a few times. The rearrangement joins TRBV7-2 to TRBJ2-1; D ambiguous. This CDR3 is 16 amino acids long. Germline V gives CDR1 SGHTA, CDR2 FQGNSA. The V gene lost 0 bases and the J gene lost 4 bases, with 13 bases spanning the gap. The CDR3 DNA is TGTGCCAGCAGCTTAGCGGCTAGAGCTAAGTACAATGAGCAGTTCTTC. Its protein product is CASSLAARAKYNEQFF. Based on the CDR3 plus reference TRBV7-2 and TRBJ2-1, the full variable domain is GAGVSQSPSNKVTEKGKDVELRCDPISGHTALYWYRQSLGQGLEFLIYFQGNSAPDKSGLPSDRFSAERTGGSVSTLTIQRTQQEDSAVYLCASSLAARAKYNEQFFGPGTRLTVL.

The rearrangement links TRBV23-1 to TRBJ2-7; TRBD2 matches 8 bases. TRBV23-1 is an ORF for which the function is uncertain. The CDR3 length is 15 residues. With 4 bases clipped from V and 5 bases from J, the junction kept 10 bases outside the gene matches. The CDR3 DNA sequence: TGCGCCAGCAGTCTACGGGGGGGGGTCATCCACGAGCAGTACTTC. Encoded protein: CASSLRGGVIHEQYF.

This clonotype was observed a few times. The rearrangement uses TRBV5-1 and TRBJ2-2, with D perhaps matching TRBD2 (5 bases). Germline values: CDR1 SGHRS, CDR2 YFSETQ. V was clipped by 5 bases and J by 3 bases, with 14 bases between them. The CDR3 sequence is 15 residues long. The CDR3 DNA reads TGCGCCAGCAGGGAGGACCGGGTTTACACCGGGGAGCTGTTTTTT. As protein: CASREDRVYTGELFF.

Regarding this clonotype: One junction end does not reproduce the germline sequence, and a read error may be involved. J is TRBJ2-2 and V is TRBV12-3 or TRBV12-4; D is uncertain. The CDR3 is 13 residues long. The chain's CDR3 is CATSSSAVGELFF. CDR3 DNA: TGTGCCACCAGTTCCTCGGCTGTCGGGGAGCTGTTTTTT.

The chain links TRBV7-2 to TRBJ2-7, with D hard to call. This CDR3 region has 13 residues. Germline lookup yields CDR1 SGHTA and CDR2 FQGNSA. V shed 5 bases and J shed 5 bases, with 13 bases lying between them. The CDR3 here is CASSLSPDHEQYV. The CDR3 region has the DNA TGTGCCAGCAGCCTCAGTCCGGACCACGAGCAGTACGTC.

This clonotype came up a few times. This chain joins TRBV6-2 or TRBV6-3 and TRBJ2-7; D gene uncertain. The germline V and J ends were trimmed by 2 bases and 0 bases, with 11 bases remaining between them. Germline CDR1 and CDR2: MNHEY and SVGEGT. This CDR3 spans 15 amino acids. Written as DNA, the CDR3 is TGTGCCAGCAGTTACCTCCGTGCGAGCTCCTACGAGCAGTACTTC. Its translation: CASSYLRASSYEQYF.

The chain is built from TRBV5-1 and TRBJ2-4, with 7 bases aligning to TRBD2. CDR1 and CDR2 from the germline V gene are SGHRS and YFSETQ. J was trimmed by 5 bases and V by 0 bases; bases with no gene match: 2. There are 14 residues in the CDR3. The CDR3 here is CASSLGLAENIQYF. The CDR3 DNA reads TGCGCCAGCAGCTTGGGGCTAGCGGAAAACATTCAGTACTTC.

This clonotype was counted a few times. The chain combines TRBV7-8 with TRBJ1-1; no clear D gene. Trimming pared 5 bases from V and 6 bases from J, leaving 16 bases between. The CDR3 extends over 14 amino acids. The V gene's germline CDR1 is SGHVS and CDR2 FQNEAQ. CDR3 sequence: CASSVDAGGAEAFF. The CDR3 bases are TGTGCCAGCAGCGTGGACGCCGGTGGGGCTGAAGCTTTCTTT.

There are a few counts of this clonotype. The V call is TRBV25-1, the J call TRBJ2-3; tentative D call: TRBD1 (5 bases). V dropped 6 bases and J dropped 2 bases, with 9 bases sitting between them. This CDR3 comprises 13 residues. Germline V gives CDR1 MGHDK, CDR2 SYGVNS. The CDR3 nucleotides are TGTGCCAGCAGCCGACAGTACACAGATACGCAGTATTTT. This encodes CASSRQYTDTQYF.

The rearrangement uses TRBV2 and TRBJ1-5; a weak D match, TRBD1 (6 bases). Germline values: CDR1 SNHLY, CDR2 FYNNEI. Trimming cost V 7 bases and J 6 bases, with 13 bases left between them. The CDR3 runs to 13 residues. The CDR3 here is CASNLGAAQPQHF. Here the CDR3 DNA reads TGTGCCAGCAATCTGGGGGCGGCTCAGCCCCAGCATTTT. Looking up the rest from reference TRBV2 and TRBJ1-5 gives the full variable domain: EPEVTQTPSHQVTQMGQEVILRCVPISNHLYFYWYRQILGQKVEFLVSFYNNEISEKSEIFDDQFSVERPDGSNFTLKIRSTKLEDSAMYFCASNLGAAQPQHFGDGTRLSIL.

This clonotype has at least ten counts. The chain joins TRBV10-3 to TRBJ2-7, with D perhaps matching TRBD1 (5 bases). Trimming cost V 3 bases and J 3 bases, with 12 bases left between them. CDR1 is ENHRY and CDR2 is SYGVKD in the germline V gene. The CDR3 sequence is 14 residues long. The CDR3, as DNA: TGTGCCATCAGTGACGGTCAGGGCCACTACGAGCAGTACTTC. Protein: CAISDGQGHYEQYF.

This chain uses TRBV6-2 or TRBV6-3 with TRBJ1-6; D remains unclear. Germline V gene data show CDR1 as MNHEY and CDR2 as SVGEGT. V lost 7 bases to trimming and J lost 7 bases, with 14 bases between them. The CDR3 length is 14 residues. The CDR3 bases are TGTGCCAGCACCCTCGATCTGGGGAATTCACCCCTCCACTTT. It translates to CASTLDLGNSPLHF.

The chain recombines TRBV2 with TRBJ1-2; TRBD1 agrees at 7 bases. Trimming at V came to 5 bases and at J to 2 bases, leaving 2 bases not matched to a gene. The CDR3 covers 13 residues. Germline V gene data show CDR1 as SNHLY and CDR2 as FYNNEI. Written as DNA, the CDR3 is TGTGCCAGCAGTCGGGACAGCAACTATGGCTACACCTTC. Its protein is CASSRDSNYGYTF.

This chain joins TRBV5-1 and TRBJ2-1; D call uncertain. The CDR3 consists of 14 residues. The germline gives CDR1 SGHRS, CDR2 YFSETQ. Trimming left V 0 bases short and J 10 bases short, with 14 bases between. The CDR3 sequence: CASSLAQRRGEQFF. CDR3 sequence (DNA): TGCGCCAGCAGCTTGGCTCAGCGTCGTGGCGAGCAGTTCTTC.

The rearrangement joins TRBV18 to TRBJ2-7; 11 bases match TRBD2. This CDR3 spans 15 amino acids. Per the germline V gene, CDR1 is KGHSH and CDR2 is LQKENI. The junction had 3 bases not matched to a gene; V was cut back by 2 bases and J by 3 bases. For the CDR3, the DNA is TGTGCCAGCTCACCAGGCCTAGCGGGGGGCTACGAGCAGTACTTC. This gives the protein CASSPGLAGGYEQYF.

This clonotype turned up a few times. This rearrangement joins TRBV5-1 to TRBJ2-1; a possible D gene is TRBD1 (5 bases). The germline V gene has CDR1 SGHRS and CDR2 YFSETQ. V lost 4 bases to trimming and J lost 5 bases, with 16 bases between them. The CDR3 extends over 15 amino acids. The CDR3 here is CASSPPKGENNEQFF. The DNA for the CDR3 is TGCGCCAGCAGCCCGCCTAAAGGGGAAAACAATGAGCAGTTCTTC.